This is a list of T cell receptor beta chains from one sample in a study of T cells in Graves' hyperthyroidism and ophthalmopathy. One entry per CDR3 protein results from TCRdb running MiXCR on the multiplex PCR reads. The sample lists some 510,000 distinct CDR3 sequences; roughly 20% were seen once. The sequencing sample was made of blood. These receptor sequences come from a man between 18 and 29 years old with Graves' hyperthyroidism. CDR3s include the opening cysteine and the closing phenylalanine or tryptophan. D genes are given only for firm matches. Size values are once, few and many counts, or a class for expanded clones, and some rows have none.

size	V	D	J	DNA	CDR3
many	TRBV6-5	NA	TRBJ1-3	TGTGCCAGCAGTTACTCGCAGGGCTCTGGAAACACCATATATTTT	CASSYSQGSGNTIYF
many	TRBV20-1	NA	TRBJ1-5	TGCAGTGCAGAACAACAGGGATTTAGCAATCAGCCCCAGCATTTT	CSAEQQGFSNQPQHF
NA	TRBV19	TRBD1	TRBJ2-4	TGTGCCAGTAGTATGGGCCAGGGGGCCCCAGGGTACTTC	CASSMGQGAPGYF
NA	TRBV12-3/TRBV12-4	NA	TRBJ2-5	TGTGCCAGCAGTTTTTGGCAGGAGGAGACCCAGTACTTC	CASSFWQEETQYF
NA	TRBV6-5	NA	TRBJ1-2	TGTGCCAGCAGTTACTCGAGGGGGGAGTATAACTATGGCTACACCTTC	CASSYSRGEYNYGYTF
NA	TRBV6-2/TRBV6-3	NA	TRBJ2-5	TGTGCCAGCAGTTACTCAGGGGGAAACAACCAAGAGACCCAGTACTTC	CASSYSGGNNQETQYF
NA	TRBV11-2	NA	TRBJ2-5	TGTGCCAGCAGCCGTAGGACTCCTCAAGAGACCCAGTACTTC	CASSRRTPQETQYF
NA	TRBV28	TRBD1	TRBJ2-4	TGTGCCAGCTTAGACAGGGACCAAAACATTCAGTACTTC	CASLDRDQNIQYF
many	TRBV6-4	TRBD1	TRBJ1-5	TGTGCCAGCAGTACCCCGGGACAGGGCTCTTCTAGCAATCGGCCCCAGCATTTT	CASSTPGQGSSSNRPQHF
many	TRBV27	NA	TRBJ1-2	TGTGCCAGCAGTTCAAGGGCCGCTAACTATGGCTACACCTTC	CASSSRAANYGYTF
few	TRBV6-5	TRBD2	TRBJ2-7	TGTGCCAGCAGTTGGGATTCTAGCGGGGGGCTCGAGCAGTACTTC	CASSWDSSGGLEQYF
few	TRBV29-1	NA	TRBJ1-2	TGCAGCGTTGAGGAGGGTTCTAACTATGGCTACACCTTC	CSVEEGSNYGYTF
few	TRBV10-2	NA	TRBJ1-1	TGCGCCAGCAGTGAGGGGCTACCGGGTTCCGAAGCTTTCTTT	CASSEGLPGSEAFF
many	TRBV28	TRBD1	TRBJ2-5	TGTGCCAGCAGTATCACAGGGGTTGGTTCTCAAGAGACCCAGTACTTC	CASSITGVGSQETQYF
NA	TRBV6-2/TRBV6-3	NA	TRBJ1-5	TGTGCCAGCAGTTATACGGACGACAGCAATCAGCCCCAGCATTTT	CASSYTDDSNQPQHF
many	TRBV7-9	NA	TRBJ2-7	TGTGCCAGCAGCCCTCCGGGCCCAGGTGGGATGGAGCAGTACTTC	CASSPPGPGGMEQYF
NA	TRBV28	NA	TRBJ2-7	TGTGCCAGCAACCCGACCGGGGGCCCTCCCTACGAGCAGTACTTC	CASNPTGGPPYEQYF
many	TRBV2	NA	TRBJ1-1	TGTGCCAGCAGTGAAGTCCTGATTGGATCAGATGAAGCTTTCTTT	CASSEVLIGSDEAFF
many	TRBV2	TRBD1	TRBJ2-2	TGTGCCAGCAAGGATTCCGGACAGGGGTCCACCGGGGAGCTGTTTTTT	CASKDSGQGSTGELFF
many	TRBV28	TRBD1	TRBJ2-2	TGTGCCAGCAGTTTAAGGACAGGCCTTCCGACCGGGGAGCTGTTTTTT	CASSLRTGLPTGELFF
NA	TRBV13	TRBD1	TRBJ2-5	TGTGCCAGCAGCTTATTCCCGGACAGGGAAGAGACCCAGTACTTC	CASSLFPDREETQYF
many	TRBV2	NA	TRBJ1-1	TGTGCCAGCAGTGATATGGGAAACACTGAAGCTTTCTTT	CASSDMGNTEAFF
NA	TRBV28	NA	TRBJ1-5	TGTGCCAGCAGTTTGGGGGATCCCGGTCAGCCCCAGCATTTT	CASSLGDPGQPQHF